This T cell receptor beta chain was captured by sequencing in a study of neurological immune-mediated disorders. At the level of the study: In a group of around 35 multiple sclerosis patients, roughly 30 had the relapsing-remitting type and 3 had the secondary progressive type.

Study conclusions and caveats: When the repertoires were sorted by phylogenetic grouping, those of 18 of 34 multiple sclerosis patients ended up in one related-CDR3 cluster, a possible signature.

By 5'RACE with 10-nucleotide random UMIs, the cDNA was made. Each sequencing run yielded over 200 million TCR-beta sequences from 15-18 subjects. TCRdb independently ran MiXCR on the 5' RACE reads; one entry per CDR3 protein. The data contain tens of thousands of distinct CDR3 sequences, 2.5% of them singletons. V gave up 0 bases and J gave up 4 bases, with 7 bases separating them. CDR1 and CDR2 (germline): SGHRS, YFSETQ. The length of the CDR3 is 13 residues. This clonotype was observed many times. As yet, its antigen is unknown. Sequenced: PBMCs. This clonotype was sampled from a woman between 50 and 59 years old with multiple sclerosis. The chain recombines TRBV5-1 with TRBJ1-1; weak D call: TRBD1 (6 bases). In nucleotides, the CDR3 is TGCGCCAGCAGCTTGGCAGGGGCCACTGAAGCTTTCTTT. It codes for CASSLAGATEAFF.